This T cell receptor beta chain originates from a study of T-cell reconstitution after alpha-beta-depleted transplantation in children. Study-wide results and limits: T-cell numbers and diversity, one year after transplant, stemmed largely from T cells that were newly produced. Reportedly, alpha-beta T cells present about two months post-transplant originated from several hundred expanded clones of graft origin. Recipient T cells and thymic progenitors that survived gave rise to the high TCRbeta diversity observed at day 60 in some patients.

CDR3 size: 15 residues. Germline V gives CDR1 KGHDR, CDR2 SFDVKD. Trimming pared 4 bases from V and 3 bases from J, leaving 11 bases between. About this clonotype: No antigen is known for it.

The TCRbeta library was prepared with unique molecular identifiers. In TCRdb, the PCR reads were re-called with MiXCR into one record per CDR3 protein. The top ten hold about 10% of the sample, which has 250,000 to 400,000 distinct CDR3 sequences, 23% seen once. The material was PBMCs, mostly from graft donor cells, obtained 180 days after TCRalphabeta/CD19-depleted stem cell transplant. This chain links TRBV24-1 with TRBJ2-2; tentative D call: TRBD1 (5 bases). This TCR was sampled from a male patient aged 10-17 years who had a stem cell transplant for acute lymphoblastic leukemia, so the T cells may come from the graft donor. The DNA of the CDR3 is TGTGCCACCAGTGAGTTAGGACACGACACCGGGGAGCTGTTTTTT. Encoded protein: CATSELGHDTGELFF.